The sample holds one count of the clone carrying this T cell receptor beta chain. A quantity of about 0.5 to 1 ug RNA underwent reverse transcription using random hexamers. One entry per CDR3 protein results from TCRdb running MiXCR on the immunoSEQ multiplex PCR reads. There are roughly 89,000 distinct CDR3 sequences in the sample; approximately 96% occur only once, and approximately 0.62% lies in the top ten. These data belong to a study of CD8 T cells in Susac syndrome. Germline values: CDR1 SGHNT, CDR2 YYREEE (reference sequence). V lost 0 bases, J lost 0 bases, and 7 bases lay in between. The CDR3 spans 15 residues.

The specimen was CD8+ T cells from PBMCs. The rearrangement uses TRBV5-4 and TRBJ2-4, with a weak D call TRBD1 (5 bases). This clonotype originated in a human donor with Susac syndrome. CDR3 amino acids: CASSLDRQAKNIQYF. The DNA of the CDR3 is TGTGCCAGCAGCTTGGACAGGCAAGCCAAAAACATTCAGTACTTC.